The sequence of this TCR beta chain was determined in a study of Ad26.COV2.S vaccination and SARS-CoV-2 variants. Study in general: Ad26.COV2.S was injected intramuscularly once or twice, 56 days apart. The study, taken as a whole, reports: Greater spike-specific TCR breadth was seen in vaccine recipients than in placebo recipients.

Treatment specified: roughly 19 received Ad26.COV2.S at low or high dose, single or two shots; 5 received placebo; per-sample allocation not given. The investigators took samples on day 63 after the first vaccine or placebo injection. Generated by immunoSEQ multiplex PCR, the TCRdb table keeps only in-frame clones and is missing some. The sample holds 320,000 or so clones, 85% to 90% seen once. This CDR3 has 18 amino acids. The germline gives CDR1 KGHSH, CDR2 LQKENI. The ends were cut back, 6 bases at V and 0 bases at J, with 18 bases in the middle. With regard to this clone: The antigen remains undetermined.

The rearrangement uses TRBV18 and TRBJ2-6, with TRBD1 as a possible D gene (5 bases). This TCR was recovered from a person aged 18-60 years who received the Ad26.COV2.S COVID-19 vaccine or a placebo. The specimen comprised peripheral blood, sampled in a trial of Ad26.COV2.S vaccine versus placebo. CDR3 in amino acids: CASSQRGRVFSGANVLTF. CDR3 bases: TGTGCCAGCTCGCAGAGAGGCAGGGTCTTCTCTGGGGCCAACGTCCTGACTTTC.